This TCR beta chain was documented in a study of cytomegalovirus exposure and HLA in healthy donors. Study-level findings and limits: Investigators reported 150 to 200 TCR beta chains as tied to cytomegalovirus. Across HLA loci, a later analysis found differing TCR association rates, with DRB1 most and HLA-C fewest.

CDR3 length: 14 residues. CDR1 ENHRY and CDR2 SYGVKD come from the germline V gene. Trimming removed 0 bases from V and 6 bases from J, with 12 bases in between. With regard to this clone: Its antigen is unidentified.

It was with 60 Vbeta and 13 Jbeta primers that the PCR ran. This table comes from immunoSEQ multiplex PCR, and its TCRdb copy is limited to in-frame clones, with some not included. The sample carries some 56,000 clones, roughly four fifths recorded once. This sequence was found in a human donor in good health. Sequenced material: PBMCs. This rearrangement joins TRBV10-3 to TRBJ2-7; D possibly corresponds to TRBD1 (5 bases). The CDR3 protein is CAISESLTASEQYF. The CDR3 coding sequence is TGTGCCATCAGTGAGTCCTTGACAGCGTCCGAGCAGTACTTC.